These 24 T cell receptor beta chains share one sample of origin, sequenced in a study of T cell responses to AZD1222 COVID-19 vaccine. Profiled with immunoSEQ multiplex PCR; TCRdb holds only in-frame clones, not every one. The table records over 95,000 clones, just over 90% of them present only once. The specimen was peripheral blood, collected on day 0 of AZD1222 vaccination. Receptors originate from an adult in good health.

This clone came up once. This chain joins TRBV3-1 (or the pseudogene TRBV3-2) and TRBJ1-6; no clear D gene. Germline CDR1 reads LGHDT; CDR2 reads YNNKEL (reference sequence). The CDR3 sequence is 12 residues long. Trimming stripped 1 base from V and 9 bases from J, with 4 bases between. The DNA for the CDR3 is TGTGCCAGCAGCCAAGGGGGTTCACCCCTCCACTTT. Its protein is CASSQGGSPLHF.

The V call is TRBV25-1, the J call TRBJ1-4; 7 bases match TRBD1. Trimming at V came to 4 bases and at J to 4 bases, leaving 6 bases not matched to a gene. Germline V gene sequence: CDR1 MGHDK, CDR2 SYGVNS. The CDR3 has 15 residues. In DNA form, the CDR3 reads TGTGCCAGCAGTGCCTTACAGGGGATTAATGAAAAACTGTTTTTT. Translation gives CASSALQGINEKLFF.

The CDR3 DNA reads as TGCGCCAGCAGTACCGGATCGGGGGAGACCCAGTACTTC. As protein: CASSTGSGETQYF. The chain is built from TRBV10-1 and TRBJ2-5, with D perhaps TRBD2 (5 bases). The CDR3 contains 13 residues. V was clipped by 5 bases and J by 5 bases, with 12 bases between them. The germline V gene has CDR1 WNHNN and CDR2 SYGVQD (reference sequence).

This chain connects TRBV6-1 to TRBJ1-1, with D hard to call. The germline CDR1 and CDR2 sequences are MNHNS and SASEGT. Trimming took 3 bases from V and 1 from J, leaving 6 bases between them. The CDR3 has 13 residues. The CDR3 is CASSDSQNTEAFF. The CDR3 coding sequence is TGTGCCAGCAGTGACAGCCAGAACACTGAAGCTTTCTTT.

J is TRBJ2-7 and V is TRBV24-1; D not resolved. V lost 4 bases and J 4 bases, leaving 4 bases between the germline ends. Germline assignment: CDR1 KGHDR and CDR2 SFDVKD. CDR3 size: 11 residues. CDR3 DNA: TGTGCCACCAGTGACCTGTACGAGCAGTACTTC. It specifies CATSDLYEQYF.

A single count supports this clone. The J gene is TRBJ2-7, the V gene TRBV19; 9 nucleotides agree with TRBD1. The germline gives CDR1 LNHDA, CDR2 SQIVND (reference sequence). J gave up 2 bases and V 7 bases, and 6 bases lay outside the gene matches. The CDR3 contains 14 residues. CDR3 nucleotides: TGTGCCAGTACCCGGACAGGGGATCCCTACGAGCAGTACTTC. Translation: CASTRTGDPYEQYF.

The V call is TRBV3-1 (or the pseudogene TRBV3-2), the J call TRBJ1-6; D unclear. V was trimmed by 0 bases and J by 10 bases, leaving 19 bases between them. Germline V lookup: CDR1 LGHDT, CDR2 YNNKEL (reference sequence). The CDR3 runs to 17 residues. The CDR3 here is CASSQDSGVRRESPLHF. In DNA, the CDR3 is TGTGCCAGCAGCCAAGATAGTGGGGTTCGAAGGGAATCACCCCTCCACTTT.

A single count supports this clone. The rearrangement links TRBV3-1 (or the pseudogene TRBV3-2) to TRBJ2-5; 9 positions match TRBD2. The CDR3 is 14 residues long. Trimming took 3 bases from V and 4 from J; bases not matched to a gene: 3. Germline V gene sequence: CDR1 LGHDT, CDR2 YNNKEL (reference sequence). CDR3 region: CASSQRGGRETQYF. Written as DNA, the CDR3 is TGTGCCAGCAGCCAGCGGGGGGGCCGAGAGACCCAGTACTTC.

J is TRBJ2-7 and V is TRBV7-2; possibly TRBD2 for D (6 bases). Germline CDR1 and CDR2: SGHTA and FQGNSA. The CDR3 is made up of 14 amino acids. V was shortened by 5 bases and J by 4 bases, with 15 bases between the two germline ends. This CDR3 reads CASSRTGLLYEQYF. As DNA, the CDR3 is TGTGCCAGCAGCCGGACGGGACTCCTTTACGAGCAGTACTTC.

Notes on this clone: A single base separates this from a much larger clone, so it may be a read error. The chain has TRBV9 and TRBJ1-4; D might be TRBD1 (6 bases). Germline-derived CDR1 and CDR2 are SGDLS and YYNGEE. The V end lost 7 bases, the J end lost 10 bases, and 14 bases lay between the germline ends. This CDR3 comprises 12 residues. In nucleotides, the CDR3 is TGTGCCAGCGGCCCAGGAGGGGGAAAACTGTTTTTT. Translating it yields CASGPGGGKLFF. The whole variable domain, remainder taken from reference TRBV9 and TRBJ1-4, is DSGVTQTPKHLITATGQRVTLRCSPRSGDLSVYWYQQSLDQGLQFLIQYYNGEERAKGNILERFSAQQFPDLHSELNLSSLELGDSALYFCASGPGGGKLFFGSGTQLSVL.

The J gene is TRBJ1-3, the V gene TRBV5-6; no firm D call. V was cut by 4 bases and J by 0 bases, with 8 bases left in between. The CDR3 contains 14 residues. Germline lookup yields CDR1 SGHDT and CDR2 YYEEEE. The CDR3: CASSVTYSGNTIYF. In DNA form, the CDR3 reads TGTGCCAGCAGCGTCACTTACTCTGGAAACACCATATATTTT.

The rearrangement links TRBV14 to TRBJ1-2; D is possibly TRBD1 (6 bases). This CDR3 contains 15 residues. V lost 1 base, J lost 4 bases, and 13 bases lay in between. Germline loops: CDR1 SGHDN, CDR2 FVKESK. The CDR3 DNA follows: TGTGCCAGCAGCCAAGGAAACAGGGCACCCTATGGCTACACCTTC. It yields the protein CASSQGNRAPYGYTF.

V usage is TRBV19 and J usage is TRBJ1-5; D not certain. This CDR3 is built from 12 residues. CDR1 and CDR2 (germline): LNHDA, SQIVND (reference sequence). V gave up 5 bases and J gave up 4 bases, with 6 bases separating them. The CDR3 DNA is TGTGCCAGTAGTGCCTTAAATCAGCCCCAGCATTTT. Protein product: CASSALNQPQHF.

Only one count was recorded for this clone. The chain joins TRBV2 to TRBJ2-1; TRBD1 might be the D (5 bases). Germline V lookup: CDR1 SNHLY, CDR2 FYNNEI. Trimming removed 4 bases from V and 6 bases from J, with 16 bases in between. The CDR3 extends over 15 amino acids. The CDR3 region has the DNA TGTGCCAGCAGTGCAAGGCAGGGTAAACCCAATGAGCAGTTCTTC. Its translation is CASSARQGKPNEQFF.

This clone was counted a single time. The chain is built from TRBV29-1 and TRBJ1-4, with D tentatively TRBD1 (6 bases). This CDR3 has 13 residues. Trimming took 8 bases from V and 8 from J, leaving 18 bases between them. The germline gives CDR1 SQVTM, CDR2 ANQGSEA. The CDR3 nucleotides read TGCAGCTTCATCGGGGGACATCAAGAAAAACTGTTTTTT. Amino acids: CSFIGGHQEKLFF.

V gene TRBV4-1 combines with J gene TRBJ2-3; possible D gene TRBD2, 6 bases. This CDR3 has 17 residues. The V gene's germline CDR1 is MGHRA and CDR2 YSYEKL. Between the trimmed V and J ends, which lost 3 bases and 6 bases, there was a span of 22 bases. The CDR3 sequence is CASSHPLGGSRRDTQYF. CDR3 nucleotides: TGCGCCAGCAGCCACCCCCTCGGAGGGTCGAGAAGGGATACGCAGTATTTT.

The rearrangement links TRBV14 to TRBJ1-6; D ambiguous. Per germline, CDR1 SGHDN and CDR2 FVKESK. Trimming pared 2 bases from V and 6 bases from J, leaving 8 bases between. The CDR3 is made up of 14 amino acids. The CDR3: CASSQLTLNSPLHF. The CDR3 DNA follows: TGTGCCAGCAGCCAACTCACACTTAATTCACCCCTCCACTTT.

This clone was seen a handful of times. V gene TRBV15 combines with J gene TRBJ1-3; no reliable D call. Germline V gene sequence: CDR1 LNHNV, CDR2 YYDKDF (reference sequence). This CDR3 has 13 amino acids. Trimming took off 8 bases at V and 0 bases at J, with 8 bases between the two ends. CDR3 sequence reads: CATGLSSGNTIYF. The DNA for the CDR3 is TGTGCCACCGGTCTCAGCTCTGGAAACACCATATATTTT.

The DNA for the CDR3 is TGTGCCAGCACTAGGGGACTCGGCACTGAAGCTTTCTTT. Protein: CASTRGLGTEAFF. J is TRBJ1-1 and V is TRBV27, with a tentative D call TRBD1 (5 bases). The CDR3 covers 13 residues. Germline CDR1 is MNHEY and CDR2 is SMNVEV (reference sequence). V was trimmed by 7 bases and J by 4 bases, leaving 13 bases between them.

V is TRBV20-1 and J is TRBJ1-2; D not resolved. The V end was cut by 3 bases, the J end by 4 bases, with 24 bases between. The CDR3 length is 17 residues. CDR1 and CDR2 (germline): DFQATT, SNEGSKA (reference sequence). The DNA of the CDR3 is TGCAGTGCTAGTGACCTAGGAAACCTGGACCTCCGCTATGGCTACACCTTC. It translates to CSASDLGNLDLRYGYTF.

The chain has TRBV6-5 and TRBJ1-6, with D uncertain. The germline gives CDR1 MNHEY, CDR2 SVGAGI. V was pared by 4 bases and J by 10 bases, with 8 bases between. This CDR3 spans 12 amino acids. CDR3 amino acids: CASSFRQSPLHF. CDR3 bases: TGTGCCAGCAGTTTCCGTCAGTCACCCCTCCACTTT.

The V and J genes are TRBV27 and TRBJ1-1, with D possibly TRBD1 on 5 matching bases. The CDR3 is 12 residues long. CDR1 is MNHEY, CDR2 SMNVEV, per germline (reference sequence). The V end was cut by 6 bases, the J end by 0 bases, with 5 bases between. This CDR3 reads CASRDMNTEAFF. The CDR3 DNA is TGTGCCAGCAGGGACATGAACACTGAAGCTTTCTTT.

The chain is built from TRBV5-6 and TRBJ2-3, with no clear D. Trimming removed 0 bases at V and 5 bases at J, with 16 bases between. The germline CDR1 and CDR2 sequences are SGHDT and YYEEEE. The CDR3 consists of 16 residues. CDR3 nucleotide sequence: TGTGCCAGCAGCTTGGGGCAGGTGTCTTATGTAGATACGCAGTATTTT. As protein: CASSLGQVSYVDTQYF.

This clone showed up just once. The chain joins TRBV6-5 to TRBJ1-5, with a possible D match to TRBD1 (6 bases). Germline V lookup: CDR1 MNHEY, CDR2 SVGAGI. The CDR3 runs to 13 residues. The V gene lost 7 bases and the J gene lost 5 bases, with 12 bases spanning the gap. The CDR3: CASNSGVDQPQHF. CDR3 nucleotide sequence: TGTGCCAGCAACTCAGGGGTGGATCAGCCCCAGCATTTT.